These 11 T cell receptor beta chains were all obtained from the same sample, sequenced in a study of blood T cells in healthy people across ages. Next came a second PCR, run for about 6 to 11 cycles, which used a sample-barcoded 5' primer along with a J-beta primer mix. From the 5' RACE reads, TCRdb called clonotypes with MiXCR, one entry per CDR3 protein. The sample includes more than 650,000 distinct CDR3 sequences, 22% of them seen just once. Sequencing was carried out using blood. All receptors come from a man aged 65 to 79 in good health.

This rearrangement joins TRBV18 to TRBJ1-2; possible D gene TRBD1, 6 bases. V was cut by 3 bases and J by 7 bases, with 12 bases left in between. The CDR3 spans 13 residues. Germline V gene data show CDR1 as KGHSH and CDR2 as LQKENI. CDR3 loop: CASSPVGGVGYTF. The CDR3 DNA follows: TGTGCCAGCTCACCGGTTGGGGGCGTTGGCTACACCTTC.

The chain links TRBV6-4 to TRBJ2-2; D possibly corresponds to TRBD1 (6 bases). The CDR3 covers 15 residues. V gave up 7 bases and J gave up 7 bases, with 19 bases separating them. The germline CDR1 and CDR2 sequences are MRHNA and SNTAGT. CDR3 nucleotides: TGTGCCAGCACATCCGACTGGGGGCCAGGCGGGGAGCTGTTTTTT. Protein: CASTSDWGPGGELFF.

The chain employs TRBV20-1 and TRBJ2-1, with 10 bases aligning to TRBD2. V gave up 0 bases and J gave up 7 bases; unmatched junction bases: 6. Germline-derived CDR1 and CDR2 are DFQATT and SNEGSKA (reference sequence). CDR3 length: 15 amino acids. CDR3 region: CSARDQRGGQNEQFF. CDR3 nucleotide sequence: TGCAGTGCTAGAGACCAGCGGGGGGGGCAGAATGAGCAGTTCTTC.

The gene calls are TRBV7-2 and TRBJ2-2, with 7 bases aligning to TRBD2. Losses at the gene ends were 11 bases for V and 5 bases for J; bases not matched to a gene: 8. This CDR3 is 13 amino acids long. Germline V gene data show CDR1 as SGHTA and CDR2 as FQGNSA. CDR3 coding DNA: TGTGCCGAGGAGCGGGAATTTACCGGGGAGCTGTTTTTT. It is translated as CAEEREFTGELFF. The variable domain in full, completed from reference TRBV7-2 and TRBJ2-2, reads GAGVSQSPSNKVTEKGKDVELRCDPISGHTALYWYRQSLGQGLEFLIYFQGNSAPDKSGLPSDRFSAERTGGSVSTLTIQRTQQEDSAVYLCAEEREFTGELFFGEGSRLTVL.

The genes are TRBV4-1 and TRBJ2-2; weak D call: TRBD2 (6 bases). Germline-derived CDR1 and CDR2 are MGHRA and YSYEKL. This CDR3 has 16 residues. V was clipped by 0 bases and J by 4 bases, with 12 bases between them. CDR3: CASSQDRLVATGELFF. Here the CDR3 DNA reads TGCGCCAGCAGCCAAGATCGACTAGTGGCCACCGGGGAGCTGTTTTTT.

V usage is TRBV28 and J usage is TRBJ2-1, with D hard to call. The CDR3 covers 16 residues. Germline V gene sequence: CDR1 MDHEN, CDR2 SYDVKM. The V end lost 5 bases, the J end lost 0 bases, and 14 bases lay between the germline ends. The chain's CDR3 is CASSPLGWGSYNEQFF. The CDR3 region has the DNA TGTGCCAGCAGTCCCCTGGGGTGGGGCTCCTACAATGAGCAGTTCTTC.

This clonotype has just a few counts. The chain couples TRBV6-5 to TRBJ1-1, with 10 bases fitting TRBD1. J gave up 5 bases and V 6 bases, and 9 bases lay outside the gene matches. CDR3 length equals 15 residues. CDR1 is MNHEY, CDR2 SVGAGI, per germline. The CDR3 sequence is CASRVKDRGQTEAFF. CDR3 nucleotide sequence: TGTGCCAGCAGGGTAAAAGACAGGGGGCAAACTGAAGCTTTCTTT.

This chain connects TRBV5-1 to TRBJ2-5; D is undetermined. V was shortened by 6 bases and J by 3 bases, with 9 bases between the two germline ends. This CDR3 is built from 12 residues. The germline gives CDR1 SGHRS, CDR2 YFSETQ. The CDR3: CASIGFEETQYF. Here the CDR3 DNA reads TGCGCCAGCATCGGATTTGAAGAGACCCAGTACTTC. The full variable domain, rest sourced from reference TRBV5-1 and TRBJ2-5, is KAGVTQTPRYLIKTRGQQVTLSCSPISGHRSVSWYQQTPGQGLQFLFEYFSETQRNKGNFPGRFSGRQFSNSRSEMNVSTLELGDSALYLCASIGFEETQYFGPGTRLLVL.

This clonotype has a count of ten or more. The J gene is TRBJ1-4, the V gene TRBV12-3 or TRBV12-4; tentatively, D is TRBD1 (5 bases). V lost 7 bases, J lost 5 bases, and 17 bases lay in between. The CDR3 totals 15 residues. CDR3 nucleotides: TGTGCCAGCACCCCCCTAGGGACGGGGAATGAAAAACTGTTTTTT. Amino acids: CASTPLGTGNEKLFF.

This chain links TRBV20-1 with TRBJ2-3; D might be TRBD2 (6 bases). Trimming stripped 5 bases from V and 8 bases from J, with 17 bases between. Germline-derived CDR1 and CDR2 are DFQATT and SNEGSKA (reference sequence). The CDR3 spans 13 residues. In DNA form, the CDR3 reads TGCAGTGCTGGGACTGGTCTCGTGGTTACGCAGTATTTT. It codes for CSAGTGLVVTQYF.

CDR3 bases: TGTGCCAGCAGCCAAGGACAGTATAGCAATCAGCCCCAGCATTTT. Translation: CASSQGQYSNQPQHF. V gene TRBV3-1 combines with J gene TRBJ1-5, with a weak D call TRBD1 (5 bases). Looked up from germline, CDR1 is LGHDT and CDR2 is YNNKEL (reference sequence). The CDR3 contains 15 residues. The germline V and J ends were trimmed by 1 base and 0 bases, with 7 bases remaining between them.